This paragraph reports one T cell receptor beta chain. The sample belongs to a study of blood T cell repertoires in COVID-19. The germline V gene has CDR1 SGHVS and CDR2 FQNEAQ. V lost 4 bases and J lost 0; bases outside the gene matches: 3. The CDR3 has 17 amino acids. Measured with immunoSEQ multiplex PCR; TCRdb has only the in-frame clones, and not every one. The data contain around 150,000 clones, around 77% of them seen just once; the ten biggest clones take up around 2.8%. The sample was peripheral blood. This chain links TRBV7-8 with TRBJ2-2, with 12 positions matching TRBD2. This clonotype was obtained from a man in his 70s with acute or convalescent COVID-19. The CDR3 coding sequence is TGTGCCAGCAGCTCCGGACTAGCGGGGTCGAACACCGGGGAGCTGTTTTTT. It yields the protein CASSSGLAGSNTGELFF.